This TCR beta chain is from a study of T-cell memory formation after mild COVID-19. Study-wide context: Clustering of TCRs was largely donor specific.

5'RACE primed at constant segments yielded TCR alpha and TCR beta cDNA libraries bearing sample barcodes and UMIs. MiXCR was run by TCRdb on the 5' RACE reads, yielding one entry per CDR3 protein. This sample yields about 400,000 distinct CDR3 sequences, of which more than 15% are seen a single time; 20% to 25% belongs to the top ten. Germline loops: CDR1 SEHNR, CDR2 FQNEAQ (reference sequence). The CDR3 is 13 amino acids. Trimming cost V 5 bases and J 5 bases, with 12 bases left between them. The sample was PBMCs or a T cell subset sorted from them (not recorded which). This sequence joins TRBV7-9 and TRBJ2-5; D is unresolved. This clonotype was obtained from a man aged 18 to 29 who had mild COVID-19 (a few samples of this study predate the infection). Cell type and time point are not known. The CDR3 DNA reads TGTGCCAGCAGCCAACACGGCCGCGAGACCCAGTACTTC. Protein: CASSQHGRETQYF.